This T cell receptor (beta chain) is from a study of CD8+ T cells in alopecia areata. RNA extraction and reverse transcription yielded cDNA as sequencing template. TCRdb's table, derived via immunoSEQ multiplex PCR, lists solely in-frame clones and lacks some. Of around 35,000 clones listed, roughly 53% are singletons. Sorting of CD4+ cells into CD25+CD127- cells (for about 5 patients) was performed. Researchers took lesional scalp punch biopsies and peripheral blood from people who were alopecia areata patients. PBMC-derived CD4+ and CD8+ T cells were sorted. Note on this clone: Its specificity is unknown.

Trimming removed 5 bases at V and 0 bases at J, with 17 bases between. Germline V lookup: CDR1 SGHRS, CDR2 YFSETQ. This CDR3 region has 17 residues. Findings and limits, study-wide: Relative to normal scalp, lesional scalp, especially alopecia totalis/universalis, showed higher clonality.

The chain couples TRBV5-1 to TRBJ1-4, with D possibly TRBD1 on 6 matching bases. Source material: CD4+ Tregs sorted from blood. This TCR was sampled from a human donor with alopecia areata. For the CDR3, the DNA is TGCGCCAGCAGTGTGTTGGGACACCCTGCAACTAATGAAAAACTGTTTTTT. Translation gives CASSVLGHPATNEKLFF.